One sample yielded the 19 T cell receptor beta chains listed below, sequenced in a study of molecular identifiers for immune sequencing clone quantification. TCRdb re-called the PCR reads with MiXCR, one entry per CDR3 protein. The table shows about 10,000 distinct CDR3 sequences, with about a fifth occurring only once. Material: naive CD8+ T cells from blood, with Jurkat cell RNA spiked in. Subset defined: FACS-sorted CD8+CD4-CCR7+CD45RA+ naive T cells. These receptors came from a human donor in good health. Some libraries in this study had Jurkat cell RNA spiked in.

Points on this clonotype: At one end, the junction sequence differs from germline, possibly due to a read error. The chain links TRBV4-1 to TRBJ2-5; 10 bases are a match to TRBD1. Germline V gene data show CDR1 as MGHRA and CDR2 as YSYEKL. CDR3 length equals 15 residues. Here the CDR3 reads CAGSFRQGAGEPQYF. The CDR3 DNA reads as TGCGCCGGCAGCTTCAGACAGGGGGCGGGAGAGCCCCAGTACTTC.

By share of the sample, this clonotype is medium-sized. The CDR3 loop is CASSLGPTGVVGNEQFF. As DNA, the CDR3 is TGTGCCAGCAGCTTAGGACCGACAGGGGTAGTCGGCAATGAGCAGTTCTTC. The chain has TRBV7-2 and TRBJ2-1, with 8 bases matching TRBD1. Trimming removed 1 base from V and 6 bases from J; junction bases left unmatched: 11. Germline assignment: CDR1 SGHTA and CDR2 FQGNSA. The CDR3 length is 17 residues.

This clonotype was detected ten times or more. In nucleotides, the CDR3 is TGCGCCAGCAGCTCTTGGACAGGGAGCTCCTACGAGCAGTACTTC. Encoded protein: CASSSWTGSSYEQYF. The V and J genes are TRBV5-1 and TRBJ2-7; TRBD1 aligns across 8 bases. Germline V gives CDR1 SGHRS, CDR2 YFSETQ. The V gene end was trimmed by 3 bases and the J gene end by 0 bases; junction bases not matched to a gene: 5. The CDR3 is 15 residues long.

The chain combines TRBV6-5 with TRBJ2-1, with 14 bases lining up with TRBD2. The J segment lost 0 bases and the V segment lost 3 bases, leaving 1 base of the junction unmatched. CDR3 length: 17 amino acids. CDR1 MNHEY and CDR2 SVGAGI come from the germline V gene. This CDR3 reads CASSYGTSGSSYNEQFF. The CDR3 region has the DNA TGTGCCAGCAGTTATGGGACTAGCGGGAGCTCCTACAATGAGCAGTTCTTC.

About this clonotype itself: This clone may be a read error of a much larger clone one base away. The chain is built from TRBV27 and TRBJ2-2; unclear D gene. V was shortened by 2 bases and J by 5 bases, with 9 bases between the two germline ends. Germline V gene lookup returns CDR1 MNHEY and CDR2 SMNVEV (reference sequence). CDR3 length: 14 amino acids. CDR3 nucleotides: TGTGCCAGCAGTTTAACCATAGGGACCGGGGAGCTGTTTTTT. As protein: CASSLTIGTGELFF.

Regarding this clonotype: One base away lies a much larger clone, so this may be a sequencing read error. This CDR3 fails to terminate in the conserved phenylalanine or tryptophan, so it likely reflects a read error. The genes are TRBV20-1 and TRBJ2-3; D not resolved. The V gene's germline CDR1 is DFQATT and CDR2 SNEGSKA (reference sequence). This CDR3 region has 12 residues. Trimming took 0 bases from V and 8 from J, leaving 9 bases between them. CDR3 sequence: CSARDLTVTQYY. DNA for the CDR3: TGCAGTGCTAGAGATCTCACTGTTACGCAGTATTAT.

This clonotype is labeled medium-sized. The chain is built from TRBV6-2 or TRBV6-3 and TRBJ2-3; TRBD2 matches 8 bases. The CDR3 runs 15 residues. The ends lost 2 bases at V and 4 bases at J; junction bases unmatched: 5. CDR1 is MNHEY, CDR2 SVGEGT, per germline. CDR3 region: CASSYVGGRPDTQYF. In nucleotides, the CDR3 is TGTGCCAGCAGTTACGTCGGCGGGAGGCCAGATACGCAGTATTTT.

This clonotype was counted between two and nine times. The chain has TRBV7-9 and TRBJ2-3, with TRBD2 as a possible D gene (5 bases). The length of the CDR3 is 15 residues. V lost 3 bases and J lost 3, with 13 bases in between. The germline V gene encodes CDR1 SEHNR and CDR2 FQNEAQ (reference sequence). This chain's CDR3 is CASSFRIGGTDTQYF. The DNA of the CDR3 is TGTGCCAGCAGCTTCCGGATTGGAGGAACAGATACGCAGTATTTT. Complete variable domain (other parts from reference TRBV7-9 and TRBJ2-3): DTGVSQNPRHKITKRGQNVTFRCDPISEHNRLYWYRQTLGQGPEFLTYFQNEAQLEKSRLLSDRFSAERPKGSFSTLEIQRTEQGDSAMYLCASSFRIGGTDTQYFGPGTRLTVL.

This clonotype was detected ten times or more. CDR3 loop: CASSKMRTYGYTF. In DNA form, the CDR3 reads TGTGCCAGCAGCAAAATGCGGACCTATGGCTACACCTTC. The V gene is TRBV7-9, the J gene TRBJ1-2; D is uncertain. The length of the CDR3 is 13 residues. Germline assignment: CDR1 SEHNR and CDR2 FQNEAQ (reference sequence). V shed 5 bases and J shed 4 bases, with 11 bases lying between them.

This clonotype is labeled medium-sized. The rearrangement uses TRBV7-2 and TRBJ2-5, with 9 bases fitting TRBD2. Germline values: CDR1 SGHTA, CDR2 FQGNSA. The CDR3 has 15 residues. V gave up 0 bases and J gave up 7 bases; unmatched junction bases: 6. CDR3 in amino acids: CASSLAAGGVRTQYF. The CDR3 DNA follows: TGTGCCAGCAGCTTAGCGGCGGGGGGGGTGAGGACCCAGTACTTC. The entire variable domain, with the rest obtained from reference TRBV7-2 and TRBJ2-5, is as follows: GAGVSQSPSNKVTEKGKDVELRCDPISGHTALYWYRQSLGQGLEFLIYFQGNSAPDKSGLPSDRFSAERTGGSVSTLTIQRTQQEDSAVYLCASSLAAGGVRTQYFGPGTRLLVL.

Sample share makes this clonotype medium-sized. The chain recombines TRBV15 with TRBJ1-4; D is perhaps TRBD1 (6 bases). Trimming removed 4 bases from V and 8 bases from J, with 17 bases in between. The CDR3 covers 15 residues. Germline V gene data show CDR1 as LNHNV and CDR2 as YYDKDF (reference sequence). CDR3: CATSKERGSTEKLFF. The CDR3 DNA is TGTGCCACCAGCAAAGAGAGGGGGAGCACCGAAAAACTGTTTTTT.

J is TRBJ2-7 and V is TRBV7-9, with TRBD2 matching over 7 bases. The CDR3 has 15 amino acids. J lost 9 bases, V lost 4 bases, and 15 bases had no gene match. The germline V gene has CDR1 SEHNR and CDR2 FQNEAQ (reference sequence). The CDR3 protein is CASSSTGTTVDGQYF. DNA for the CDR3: TGTGCCAGCAGCTCAACCGGGACTACAGTCGACGGGCAGTACTTC.

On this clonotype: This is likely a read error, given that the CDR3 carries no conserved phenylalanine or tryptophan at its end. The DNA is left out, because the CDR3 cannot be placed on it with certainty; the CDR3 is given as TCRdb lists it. Here the CDR3 reads CASSQAPGADTQYL. This chain links TRBV3-1 with TRBJ2-3; TRBD1 is the table's D call, not checked against the DNA. The CDR3 is 14 residues long, ends included. Germline values: CDR1 LGHDT, CDR2 YNNKEL (reference sequence).

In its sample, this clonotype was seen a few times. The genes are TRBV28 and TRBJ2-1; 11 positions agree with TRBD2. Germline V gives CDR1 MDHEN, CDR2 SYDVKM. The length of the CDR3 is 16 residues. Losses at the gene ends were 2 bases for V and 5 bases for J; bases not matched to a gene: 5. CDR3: CASSLESSGRHNEQFF. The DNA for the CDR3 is TGTGCCAGCAGTTTAGAGTCTAGCGGGAGGCACAATGAGCAGTTCTTC.

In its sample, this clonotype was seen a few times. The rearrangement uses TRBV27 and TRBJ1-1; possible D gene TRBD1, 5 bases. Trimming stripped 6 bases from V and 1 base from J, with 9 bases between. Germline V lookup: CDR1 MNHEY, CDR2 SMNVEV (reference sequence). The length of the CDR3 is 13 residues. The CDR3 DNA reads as TGTGCCAGCAGCCACCAGGGGAACACTGAAGCTTTCTTT. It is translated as CASSHQGNTEAFF.

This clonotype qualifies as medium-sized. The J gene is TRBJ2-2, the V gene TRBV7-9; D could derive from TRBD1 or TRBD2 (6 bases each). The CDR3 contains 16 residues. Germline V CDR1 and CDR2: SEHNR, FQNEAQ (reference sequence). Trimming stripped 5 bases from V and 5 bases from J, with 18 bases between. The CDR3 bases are TGTGCCAGCAGCCCAGGAGGGGGAAGGTGGACCGGGGAGCTGTTTTTT. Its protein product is CASSPGGGRWTGELFF.

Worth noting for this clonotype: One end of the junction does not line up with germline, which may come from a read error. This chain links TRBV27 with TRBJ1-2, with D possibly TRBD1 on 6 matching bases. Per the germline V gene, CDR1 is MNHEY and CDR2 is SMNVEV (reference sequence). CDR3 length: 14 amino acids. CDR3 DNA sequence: TGTGCCAGCAGTTTAACAGGGTATAACTATAGCTACACCTTC. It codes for CASSLTGYNYSYTF.

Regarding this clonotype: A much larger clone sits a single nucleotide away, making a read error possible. The CDR3 DNA reads TGTGCCATCAGTGTCCAGGAATACAATGAGCGGTTCTTC. Protein sequence: CAISVQEYNERFF. V gene TRBV10-3 combines with J gene TRBJ2-1; no clear D. Germline V gene lookup returns CDR1 ENHRY and CDR2 SYGVKD. The CDR3 consists of 13 residues.

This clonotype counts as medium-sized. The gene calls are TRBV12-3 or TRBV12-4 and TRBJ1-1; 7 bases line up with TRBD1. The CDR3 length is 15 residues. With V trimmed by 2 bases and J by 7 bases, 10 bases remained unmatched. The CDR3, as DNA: TGTGCCAGCAGTTTAAATCTAGGACAGGACTTTGAAGCTTTCTTT. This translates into CASSLNLGQDFEAFF.